These 10 T cell receptor beta chains came from one sample sequenced in a study of blood T cell repertoires in COVID-19 (dated by TCRdb to about 2020). The library was generated by the immunoSEQ multiplex PCR assay. Drawn from immuneACCESS, this table holds only the in-frame rearrangements with V and J called that TCRdb kept. Clones are partly lost; checked studies trace under half to an unresolved V gene and leave the rest unexplained. The table for this sample lists approximately 240,000 clones; roughly 80% of them were counted only once. Roughly 4.6% of the sample is in the top ten clones. The specimen sequenced was peripheral blood. The source of these receptors is an elderly woman with active or convalescent COVID-19.

The J gene is TRBJ1-1, the V gene TRBV30, with 7 bases fitting TRBD1. The trim removed 6 bases at V and 7 bases at J, leaving 5 bases unmatched. The CDR3 has 11 residues. Per the germline V gene, CDR1 is GTSNPN and CDR2 is SVGIG (reference sequence). CDR3 protein: CACTGVVEAFF. In DNA, the CDR3 is TGTGCCTGCACAGGGGTTGTTGAAGCTTTCTTT.

Of note for this clone: At the DNA level, this CDR3 is encoded by other sequences in the same sample as well. The chain carries TRBV5-1 and TRBJ2-5, with 8 bases matching TRBD2. Germline V CDR1 and CDR2: SGHRS, YFSETQ. V lost 4 bases and J lost 2; bases outside the gene matches: 1. This CDR3 comprises 13 residues. The CDR3 nucleotides read TGCGCCAGCAGCGGGACTAGTCAAGAGACCCAGTACTTC. As protein: CASSGTSQETQYF. The whole variable domain, filled in from reference TRBV5-1 and TRBJ2-5, reads KAGVTQTPRYLIKTRGQQVTLSCSPISGHRSVSWYQQTPGQGLQFLFEYFSETQRNKGNFPGRFSGRQFSNSRSEMNVSTLELGDSALYLCASSGTSQETQYFGPGTRLLVL.

This rearrangement joins TRBV12-5 to TRBJ1-1, with D perhaps matching TRBD1 (5 bases). The germline V gene has CDR1 LGHNT and CDR2 FRNRAP. The CDR3 runs 16 residues. Trimming cost V 6 bases and J 1 base, with 18 bases left between them. CDR3 sequence (DNA): TGTGCTAGTGGACCAGGGCTTGGAGATGGGAACACTGAAGCTTTCTTT. Translation: CASGPGLGDGNTEAFF. The full variable domain, completed using reference TRBV12-5 and TRBJ1-1, is DARVTQTPRHKVTEMGQEVTMRCQPILGHNTVFWYRQTMMQGLELLAYFRNRAPLDDSGMPKDRFSAEMPDATLATLKIQPSEPRDSAVYFCASGPGLGDGNTEAFFGQGTRLTVV.

The V call is TRBV5-1, the J call TRBJ2-3; maybe TRBD1 (6 bases). The germline V gene encodes CDR1 SGHRS and CDR2 YFSETQ. Trimming cost V 3 bases and J 5 bases, with 10 bases left between them. The CDR3 extends over 13 amino acids. CDR3 sequence (DNA): TGCGCCAGCAGCTCCCCAGGGGTAGATACGCAGTATTTT. The encoded protein is CASSSPGVDTQYF.

V usage is TRBV11-2 and J usage is TRBJ1-1; D remains unclear. The V end lost 2 bases, the J end lost 4 bases, and 8 bases lay between the germline ends. The CDR3 has 13 residues. CDR1 and CDR2 from the germline V gene are SGHAT and FQNNGV. CDR3: CASSLQMVTEAFF. The DNA for the CDR3 is TGTGCCAGCAGCTTACAGATGGTCACTGAAGCTTTCTTT. Full variable domain (missing parts from reference TRBV11-2 and TRBJ1-1): EAGVAQSPRYKIIEKRQSVAFWCNPISGHATLYWYQQILGQGPKLLIQFQNNGVVDDSQLPKDRFSAERLKGVDSTLKIQPAKLEDSAVYLCASSLQMVTEAFFGQGTRLTVV.

V and J are TRBV30 and TRBJ2-4; 8 bases map to TRBD1. This CDR3 contains 13 residues. CDR1 is GTSNPN, CDR2 SVGIG, per germline (reference sequence). Unmatched junction bases numbered 3, after V lost 1 base and J lost 7 bases. The CDR3 nucleotides are TGTGCCTGGAGTGATGGACAGGGCAACATTCAGTACTTC. It specifies CAWSDGQGNIQYF.

Here the CDR3 DNA reads TGTGCCAGTTGGGGGGCAGGGGGCAGAAATGAGCAGTTCTTC. Amino acids: CASWGAGGRNEQFF. The rearrangement uses TRBV19 and TRBJ2-1; 8 bases match TRBD1. The CDR3 runs 14 residues. Germline values: CDR1 LNHDA, CDR2 SQIVND (reference sequence). V shed 8 bases, J shed 7 bases, and the junction held 10 bases outside the gene matches.

CDR3 in DNA: TGTGCCAGCAGCTCGGACTCGCGAGGAACGAAGTTCTTC. Translated, it gives CASSSDSRGTKFF. The rearrangement uses TRBV7-9 and TRBJ2-1; possibly TRBD2 for D (5 bases). Per germline, CDR1 SEHNR and CDR2 FQNEAQ (reference sequence). The CDR3 is 13 amino acids. V was trimmed by 4 bases and J by 14 bases, leaving 18 bases between them.

The genes are TRBV28 and TRBJ1-2; possibly TRBD1 for D (6 bases). Germline loops: CDR1 MDHEN, CDR2 SYDVKM. The V end was cut by 4 bases, the J end by 8 bases, with 17 bases between. This CDR3 spans 14 amino acids. The DNA for the CDR3 is TGTGCCAGCAGTTCCCCTACAGGGTTAGCGGGCTACACCTTC. Encoded protein: CASSSPTGLAGYTF.

This chain uses TRBV28 with TRBJ1-2, with D possibly being TRBD1 (6 bases). The CDR3 loop spans 15 amino acids. V lost 7 bases and J lost 4, with 19 bases in between. Germline loops: CDR1 MDHEN, CDR2 SYDVKM. CDR3 coding DNA: TGTGCCAGCAACCTCGCTGGGGGGGGCTTCTATGGCTACACCTTC. It is translated as CASNLAGGGFYGYTF.